This TCR beta chain stems from a study of graft-versus-host responses after intestinal transplantation. V lost 0 bases and J lost 0, with 8 bases in between. CDR1 is SQVTM and CDR2 is ANQGSEA in the germline V gene. This CDR3 comprises 14 residues. Sequencing used immunoSEQ multiplex PCR; TCRdb keeps in-frame clones, though not all of them. This table holds fewer than 45,000 clones, 90% to 95% found once. This clonotype was obtained from a human patient who received an intestinal transplant, so some T cells may come from the graft donor. The material sequenced was PBMCs, taken 16 days after intestinal transplant. The chain couples TRBV29-1 to TRBJ1-1, with TRBD1 as a possible D gene (5 bases). The CDR3 nucleotides are TGCAGCGTTGAAGACGGGGGAATGAACACTGAAGCTTTCTTT. This sequence encodes CSVEDGGMNTEAFF.